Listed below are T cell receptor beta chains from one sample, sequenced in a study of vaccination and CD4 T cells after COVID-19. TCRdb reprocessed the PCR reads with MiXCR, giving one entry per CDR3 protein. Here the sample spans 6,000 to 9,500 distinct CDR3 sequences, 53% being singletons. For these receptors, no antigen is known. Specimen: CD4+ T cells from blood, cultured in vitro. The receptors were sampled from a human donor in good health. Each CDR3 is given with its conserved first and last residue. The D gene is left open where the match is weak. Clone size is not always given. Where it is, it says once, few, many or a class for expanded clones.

TGTGCCAGCAGCCCAGGGAACAGCAATCAGCCCCAGCATTTT | CASSPGNSNQPQHF | TRBJ1-5 | . | TRBV6-1 | few
TGTGCCAGCAGTTCCAACAAGAACACTGAAGCTTTCTTT | CASSSNKNTEAFF | TRBJ1-1 | . | TRBV6-5 | .
TGCGCCAGCAGTGAGTGGACTAGCGGGAGTAACAATGAGCAGTTCTTC | CASSEWTSGSNNEQFF | TRBJ2-1 | TRBD2 | TRBV10-2 | few
TGTGCCAGCACCCTTGGTCCAGGGGGCCTTGATCTGGGCAATCAGCCCCAGCATTTT | CASTLGPGGLDLGNQPQHF | TRBJ1-5 | TRBD1 | TRBV5-4 | .
TGTGCCAGCAGCTTTCTGTGGTATAATTCACCCCTCCACTTT | CASSFLWYNSPLHF | TRBJ1-6 | . | TRBV7-9 | .
TGTGCCAGCAGTGAAGCGCCAGGTAGTGGAGAGACCCAGTACTTC | CASSEAPGSGETQYF | TRBJ2-5 | . | TRBV6-1 | once
TGCAGTGCCACAAAAACAGGGAGCGCTAACTATGGCTACACCTTC | CSATKTGSANYGYTF | TRBJ1-2 | . | TRBV20-1 | few
TGCGCCAGCAGTGTCAGAGACAGGGGCCTCGGCTACACCTTC | CASSVRDRGLGYTF | TRBJ1-2 | TRBD1 | TRBV10-2 | few
TGTGCCAGCAGTTACGTGGCGGGGGGGAGACAAGAGACCCAGTACTTC | CASSYVAGGRQETQYF | TRBJ2-5 | TRBD2 | TRBV6-2/TRBV6-3 | .
TGTGCCAGCAGTTACTCGTTTAATGTGCGCGGCTACACCTTC | CASSYSFNVRGYTF | TRBJ1-2 | . | TRBV6-5 | few
TGTGCCAGCAGCTTAACTGGGGGGACAGGGCGGAATGAGCAGTTCTTC | CASSLTGGTGRNEQFF | TRBJ2-1 | TRBD1 | TRBV7-6 | .
TGCAGTGCTAGAGGGGGACGAACGGGACAGGGATTCTATCAGCCCCAGCATTTT | CSARGGRTGQGFYQPQHF | TRBJ1-5 | TRBD1 | TRBV20-1 | few
TGTGCCAGCAGTGAGACAGGGTTGAGTGGCTACACCTTC | CASSETGLSGYTF | TRBJ1-2 | TRBD1 | TRBV6-1 | .
TGTGCCAGCAGCTCCGGGACCTTTAGCAATCAGCCCCAGCATTTT | CASSSGTFSNQPQHF | TRBJ1-5 | . | TRBV11-2 | .
TGTGCCAGCACTAGGGACGGGTATAGCAATCAGCCCCAGCATTTT | CASTRDGYSNQPQHF | TRBJ1-5 | . | TRBV6-1 | few
TGCGCCAGCAGCTTGCGGGAAGATTGGAGGGTACAAGAGACCCAGTACTTC | CASSLREDWRVQETQYF | TRBJ2-5 | . | TRBV5-1 | .
TGTGCCAGCGAACCAGGGGTTGGAAACACCATATATTTT | CASEPGVGNTIYF | TRBJ1-3 | . | TRBV6-1 | few
TGTGCCAGCAGGAAGACAGGGGGCGACTCTAACTATGGCTACACCTTC | CASRKTGGDSNYGYTF | TRBJ1-2 | TRBD1 | TRBV5-4 | .
TGTGCCAGCACCGACACAAACACCGGGGAGCTGTTTTTT | CASTDTNTGELFF | TRBJ2-2 | . | TRBV6-1 | .
TGTGCCAGCAGCGTAGGAGGGGACCAAGAGACCCAGTACTTC | CASSVGGDQETQYF | TRBJ2-5 | . | TRBV9 | few
TGTGCCAGCAGATCCCCGGACAGGGGTATCAATCAGCCCCAGCATTTT | CASRSPDRGINQPQHF | TRBJ1-5 | TRBD1 | TRBV6-1 | few
TGCAGTGCTAGCCCCACGACTAGCGGACTCCTCGGGCAGTACTTC | CSASPTTSGLLGQYF | TRBJ2-7 | TRBD2 | TRBV20-1 | .